The 32 T cell receptor beta chains below come from one sample, sequenced in a study of cytomegalovirus exposure and HLA in healthy donors. PCR used 60 Vbeta primers and 13 Jbeta primers. Clones were sequenced by immunoSEQ multiplex PCR, and TCRdb holds only the in-frame ones, with some missing. In the table there are around 130,000 clones, more than 60% of which are singletons. Input material: PBMCs. Receptor source: a woman aged 40 to 50 in good health and CMV-seropositive.

Points on this clone: The junction shows a germline mismatch at one end, possibly a read error. In DNA form, the CDR3 reads TGTGCCAGCAGTTCTGTGAACAGGGGCAACTATGGCTACCCCTTC. As protein: CASSSVNRGNYGYPF. The chain carries TRBV6-5 and TRBJ1-2; 7 bases match TRBD1. CDR3 length: 15 amino acids. Germline values: CDR1 MNHEY, CDR2 SVGAGI.

This clone was detected only a few times. CDR3 sequence (DNA): TGTGCCAGCACAGAGCAGGGGATCTACGAGCAGTACTTC. Translation: CASTEQGIYEQYF. The chain employs TRBV2 and TRBJ2-7; possible D gene TRBD1, 6 bases. The V gene lost 7 bases and the J gene lost 3 bases, with 13 bases spanning the gap. CDR1 and CDR2 from the germline V gene are SNHLY and FYNNEI. This CDR3 comprises 13 residues.

In DNA, the CDR3 is TGTGCCAGCAGCACAACAGGGAGGGACAATCAGCCCCAGCATTTT. It specifies CASSTTGRDNQPQHF. The J gene is TRBJ1-5, the V gene TRBV27; tentative D call: TRBD1 (6 bases). Trimming pared 6 bases from V and 3 bases from J, leaving 15 bases between. The CDR3 totals 15 residues. The germline gives CDR1 MNHEY, CDR2 SMNVEV (reference sequence).

The rearrangement links TRBV5-1 to TRBJ2-3; D gene uncertain. CDR3 size: 16 residues. The germline CDR1 and CDR2 sequences are SGHRS and YFSETQ. V lost 2 bases and J lost 0, with 13 bases in between. The chain's CDR3 is CASSFGNSPSTDTQYF. CDR3 in DNA: TGCGCCAGCAGCTTTGGTAACAGTCCTAGCACAGATACGCAGTATTTT.

The CDR3 DNA reads as TGTGCCAGCAGCTTGCGACAGGGGGGACTCTACGAGCAGTACTTC. Translation: CASSLRQGGLYEQYF. The chain has TRBV5-6 and TRBJ2-7, with 9 positions matching TRBD1. The V segment lost 1 base and the J segment 3 bases; nucleotides outside the gene matches: 5. Per germline, CDR1 SGHDT and CDR2 YYEEEE. The CDR3 extends over 15 amino acids.

The CDR3 region is CASSLTGDQPQHF. The CDR3 nucleotides read TGTGCCAGCAGCCTGACAGGGGATCAGCCCCAGCATTTT. This rearrangement joins TRBV7-2 to TRBJ1-5; TRBD1 matches at 8 bases. The CDR3 has 13 residues. Germline lookup yields CDR1 SGHTA and CDR2 FQGNSA. V lost 5 bases and J lost 5; bases outside the gene matches: 2.

The chain employs TRBV7-9 and TRBJ1-1, with 8 bases fitting TRBD1. V trimming: 5 bases; J trimming: 1 base; junction bases outside the gene matches: 6. The CDR3 is made up of 15 amino acids. Germline V gene data show CDR1 as SEHNR and CDR2 as FQNEAQ (reference sequence). DNA of the CDR3: TGTGCCAGCAGCAAAAACAGGGGGGCGAACACTGAAGCTTTCTTT. Amino acid sequence: CASSKNRGANTEAFF.

The chain uses TRBV28 and TRBJ2-2, with unresolved D. In germline, CDR1 is MDHEN, CDR2 SYDVKM. This CDR3 is 15 amino acids long. V was pared by 2 bases and J by 2 bases, with 9 bases between. The CDR3, as DNA: TGTGCCAGCAGTTTAGAGGCTGATAACACCGGGGAGCTGTTTTTT. It is translated as CASSLEADNTGELFF. Drawing the rest from reference TRBV28 and TRBJ2-2, the complete variable domain is DVKVTQSSRYLVKRTGEKVFLECVQDMDHENMFWYRQDPGLGLRLIYFSYDVKMKEKGDIPEGYSVSREKKERFSLILESASTNQTSMYLCASSLEADNTGELFFGEGSRLTVL.

This clone was observed a few times. This chain uses TRBV5-4 with TRBJ2-2, with D perhaps matching TRBD1 (6 bases). From germline, CDR1 is SGHNT and CDR2 YYREEE (reference sequence). The CDR3 runs to 16 residues. Trimming stripped 4 bases from V and 2 bases from J, with 15 bases between. The CDR3 DNA reads TGTGCCAGCAGCCCAAACCCCGGGACAAACACCGGGGAGCTGTTTTTT. This encodes CASSPNPGTNTGELFF.

This clone appeared once. The chain joins TRBV28 to TRBJ1-1; 8 bases line up with TRBD1. Germline V gene sequence: CDR1 MDHEN, CDR2 SYDVKM. Germline trimming cut 8 bases from V and 11 bases from J; bases unmatched to any gene: 10. The CDR3 loop spans 12 amino acids. The CDR3 protein is CASFSRRGHAFF. The CDR3 DNA sequence: TGTGCCAGCTTCTCTCGCAGGGGGCATGCTTTCTTT.

The chain recombines TRBV6-1 with TRBJ1-1; possible D gene TRBD1, 6 bases. Trimming shortened V by 7 bases and J by 6 bases, and 21 bases separated the two germline ends. Germline CDR1 reads MNHNS; CDR2 reads SASEGT. CDR3 length: 15 amino acids. CDR3 sequence: CASKPGGKIVAEAFF. CDR3 coding DNA: TGTGCCAGCAAACCGGGGGGCAAGATAGTCGCTGAAGCTTTCTTT.

Only a few counts were recorded for this clone. This sequence joins TRBV6-6 and TRBJ1-6; D gene unclear. V was shortened by 7 bases and J by 5 bases, with 12 bases between the two germline ends. The CDR3 length is 14 residues. CDR1 and CDR2 (germline): MNHNY, SVGAGI (reference sequence). The chain's CDR3 is CASTSRPDNSPLHF. CDR3 nucleotide sequence: TGTGCCAGCACTAGCCGTCCAGATAATTCACCCCTCCACTTT.

The chain uses TRBV2 and TRBJ1-4, with D possibly TRBD1 on 6 matching bases. This CDR3 contains 14 residues. The germline CDR1 and CDR2 sequences are SNHLY and FYNNEI. V lost 5 bases and J 8 bases, leaving 15 bases between the germline ends. The CDR3 bases are TGTGCCAGCAGTTCACAGGGAGGGGAGGAAAAACTGTTTTTT. Translated, it gives CASSSQGGEEKLFF.

The chain is built from TRBV19 and TRBJ2-4; 12 bases are shared with TRBD2. The germline V gene has CDR1 LNHDA and CDR2 SQIVND (reference sequence). V trimming: 5 bases; J trimming: 8 bases; junction bases outside the gene matches: 7. The CDR3 runs to 15 residues. In DNA form, the CDR3 reads TGTGCCAGTAGTCCTAGCGGGAGGGCTTCGTACATTCAGTACTTC. Protein: CASSPSGRASYIQYF.

The DNA of the CDR3 is TGTGCCAGCTCATCAACCGGGACAGATAGCAATCAGCCCCAGCATTTT. Translated, it gives CASSSTGTDSNQPQHF. This chain joins TRBV18 and TRBJ1-5; 7 bases fit TRBD1. Germline assignment: CDR1 KGHSH and CDR2 LQKENI. CDR3 length: 16 amino acids. V lost 5 bases, J lost 0 bases, and 7 bases stayed unmatched. The variable domain in full, with the rest retrieved from reference TRBV18 and TRBJ1-5, is NAGVMQNPRHLVRRRGQEARLRCSPMKGHSHVYWYRQLPEEGLKFMVYLQKENIIDESGMPKERFSAEFPKEGPSILRIQQVVRGDSAAYFCASSSTGTDSNQPQHFGDGTRLSIL.

This rearrangement joins TRBV14 to TRBJ1-4, with TRBD1 identical over 7 bases. Germline-derived CDR1 and CDR2 are SGHDN and FVKESK. The CDR3 spans 17 residues. Unmatched junction bases numbered 13, after V lost 4 bases and J lost 5 bases. CDR3: CASSLSRWDSSNEKLFF. The CDR3 coding sequence is TGTGCCAGCAGCCTCTCCCGTTGGGACAGTTCAAATGAAAAACTGTTTTTT. The full variable domain, in which reference TRBV14 and TRBJ1-4 provide the parts outside the CDR3, is EAGVTQFPSHSVIEKGQTVTLRCDPISGHDNLYWYRRVMGKEIKFLLHFVKESKQDESGMPNNRFLAERTGGTYSTLKVQPAELEDSGVYFCASSLSRWDSSNEKLFFGSGTQLSVL.

The V call is TRBV5-6, the J call TRBJ1-6; no reliable D call. The CDR3 runs to 15 residues. CDR1 is SGHDT and CDR2 is YYEEEE in the germline V gene. Trimming shortened V by 4 bases and J by 0 bases, and 8 bases separated the two germline ends. The CDR3 DNA reads as TGTGCCAGCAGCCCGAACTTCTCCTATAATTCACCCCTCCACTTT. It encodes CASSPNFSYNSPLHF.

This clone showed up just a few times. The rearrangement joins TRBV2 to TRBJ2-2; 8 nucleotides align to TRBD1. The V gene end was trimmed by 8 bases and the J gene end by 6 bases; junction bases not matched to a gene: 11. This CDR3 has 15 residues. Germline loops: CDR1 SNHLY, CDR2 FYNNEI. The DNA for the CDR3 is TGTGCCAGCCGCCCGGACAGGGAGAGGGCCGGGGAGCTGTTTTTT. Its protein is CASRPDRERAGELFF.

The chain recombines TRBV14 with TRBJ1-1; unclear D gene. V gave up 7 bases and J gave up 4 bases, with 13 bases separating them. Germline V gene sequence: CDR1 SGHDN, CDR2 FVKESK. The CDR3 extends over 13 amino acids. CDR3 DNA: TGTGCCAGCACCCTGGGCGCTCCCACTGAAGCTTTCTTT. Translation gives CASTLGAPTEAFF.

The chain recombines TRBV5-5 with TRBJ2-1; 12 bases line up with TRBD2. The CDR3 is 17 residues long. The germline gives CDR1 SGHKS, CDR2 YYEKEE (reference sequence). V lost 3 bases to trimming and J lost 5 bases; unmatched junction nucleotides: 9. CDR3 bases: TGTGCCAGCAGCTGGCCGGGACTAGCGGGCCGACACAATGAGCAGTTCTTC. Amino acid sequence: CASSWPGLAGRHNEQFF.

The chain uses TRBV7-9 and TRBJ2-2; the match to TRBD1 covers 9 bases. Trimming removed 2 bases from V and 0 bases from J; junction bases left unmatched: 4. The CDR3 spans 17 residues. Germline values: CDR1 SEHNR, CDR2 FQNEAQ (reference sequence). For the CDR3, the DNA is TGTGCCAGCAGCTTAAGAACAGGGGGCACGAACACCGGGGAGCTGTTTTTT. It codes for CASSLRTGGTNTGELFF.

The V call is TRBV19, the J call TRBJ2-7, with 7 bases fitting TRBD1. Germline values: CDR1 LNHDA, CDR2 SQIVND (reference sequence). The V segment lost 7 bases and the J segment 1 base; nucleotides outside the gene matches: 7. The CDR3 consists of 14 residues. CDR3 residues: CASTDREKSYEQYF. In DNA, the CDR3 is TGTGCCAGTACCGACAGGGAAAAGTCCTACGAGCAGTACTTC.

Concerning this clone itself: Within the sample, other DNA sequences also encode this same CDR3. J is TRBJ1-2 and V is TRBV6-5, with D maybe TRBD1 (6 bases). The CDR3 contains 14 residues. The V end lost 0 bases, the J end lost 5 bases, and 10 bases lay between the germline ends. CDR1 and CDR2 (germline): MNHEY, SVGAGI. As DNA, the CDR3 is TGTGCCAGCAGTTACTCAAGAGGGGGATATGGCTACACCTTC. This encodes CASSYSRGGYGYTF.

This chain uses TRBV7-6 with TRBJ2-2; tentatively, D is TRBD1 (5 bases). This CDR3 contains 16 residues. Deletions cut 4 bases from V and 2 bases from J, with 14 bases between. The germline V gene has CDR1 SGHVS and CDR2 FNYEAQ. The CDR3 DNA sequence: TGTGCCAGCAGCTCGACAGCCCAAGCTAACACCGGGGAGCTGTTTTTT. Its translation: CASSSTAQANTGELFF.

The chain employs TRBV5-1 and TRBJ2-7; 8 bases are shared with TRBD2. Germline assignment: CDR1 SGHRS and CDR2 YFSETQ. V lost 4 bases, J lost 5 bases, and 11 bases stayed unmatched. CDR3 size: 15 residues. CDR3 in DNA: TGCGCCAGCAGCGACAGCCCTCTAGCGGGTAACGAGCAGTACTTC. Translating gives CASSDSPLAGNEQYF.

This clone has a single count. V and J are TRBV19 and TRBJ2-3; TRBD2 might be the D (6 bases). The V end was cut by 1 base, the J end by 7 bases, with 12 bases between. The CDR3 extends over 14 amino acids. The germline V gene encodes CDR1 LNHDA and CDR2 SQIVND (reference sequence). The CDR3, as DNA: TGTGCCAGTAGTATAGGGACCGCGGGGTATACGCAGTATTTT. It specifies CASSIGTAGYTQYF. The complete variable domain, with remaining parts taken from reference TRBV19 and TRBJ2-3, reads DGGITQSPKYLFRKEGQNVTLSCEQNLNHDAMYWYRQDPGQGLRLIYYSQIVNDFQKGDIAEGYSVSREKKESFPLTVTSAQKNPTAFYLCASSIGTAGYTQYFGPGTRLTVL.

CDR3 amino acids: CASSESWGMNTEAFF. The CDR3 nucleotides read TGTGCCAGCAGTGAATCATGGGGCATGAACACTGAAGCTTTCTTT. The chain combines TRBV6-1 with TRBJ1-1, with D maybe TRBD1 (5 bases). Between the trimmed V and J ends, which lost 2 bases and 0 bases, there was a span of 10 bases. The CDR3 is made up of 15 amino acids. The germline V gene has CDR1 MNHNS and CDR2 SASEGT.

The genes are TRBV19 and TRBJ1-2; 12 bases map to TRBD1. The CDR3 runs 17 residues. CDR1 LNHDA and CDR2 SQIVND come from the germline V gene (reference sequence). J gave up 4 bases and V 7 bases, and 13 bases lay outside the gene matches. Written as DNA, the CDR3 is TGTGCCAGTACCCTGAGGGACAGGGGGCCAATAGTCTATGGCTACACCTTC. As protein: CASTLRDRGPIVYGYTF.

For this clone: Its ends do not fully match the called genes, so a read error is possible. This sample includes further DNA sequences coding for the same CDR3. The chain is built from TRBV10-3 and TRBJ1-5; D might be TRBD1 (6 bases). Germline V gene data show CDR1 as ENHRY and CDR2 as SYGVKD. The CDR3 runs 14 residues. CDR3 nucleotide sequence: TGCGCCATATCAACAGGGAACAGCAATCAGCCCCAGCATTTT. Its protein is CAISTGNSNQPQHF.

The J gene is TRBJ2-2, the V gene TRBV13; 11 bases are a match to TRBD2. Germline CDR1 reads PRHDT; CDR2 reads FYEKMQ (reference sequence). The junction had 6 bases not matched to a gene; V was cut back by 6 bases and J by 0 bases. This CDR3 has 17 residues. CDR3 bases: TGTGCCAGCAGTAGCGGGGGGGAAACCGCGAACACCGGGGAGCTGTTTTTT. Amino acid sequence: CASSSGGETANTGELFF.

The chain is built from TRBV5-5 and TRBJ1-2; D is perhaps TRBD1 (6 bases). The CDR3 runs to 15 residues. Trimming left V 0 bases short and J 7 bases short, with 16 bases between. Germline CDR1 is SGHKS and CDR2 is YYEKEE (reference sequence). The CDR3 sequence: CASSLGTGNGAGYTF. In DNA form, the CDR3 reads TGTGCCAGCAGCTTGGGAACAGGGAACGGAGCTGGCTACACCTTC. Based on the CDR3 plus reference TRBV5-5 and TRBJ1-2, the full variable domain is DAGVTQSPTHLIKTRGQQVTLRCSPISGHKSVSWYQQVLGQGPQFIFQYYEKEERGRGNFPDRFSARQFPNYSSELNVNALLLGDSALYLCASSLGTGNGAGYTFGSGTRLTVV.

The CDR3 reads CASSGHTGTPDTQYF. In DNA, the CDR3 is TGTGCCAGCAGCGGACACACGGGGACTCCAGATACGCAGTATTTT. The chain carries TRBV6-1 and TRBJ2-3; D possibly corresponds to TRBD2 (6 bases). The CDR3 consists of 15 residues. V was cut by 6 bases and J by 4 bases, with 17 bases left in between. CDR1 is MNHNS and CDR2 is SASEGT in the germline V gene.